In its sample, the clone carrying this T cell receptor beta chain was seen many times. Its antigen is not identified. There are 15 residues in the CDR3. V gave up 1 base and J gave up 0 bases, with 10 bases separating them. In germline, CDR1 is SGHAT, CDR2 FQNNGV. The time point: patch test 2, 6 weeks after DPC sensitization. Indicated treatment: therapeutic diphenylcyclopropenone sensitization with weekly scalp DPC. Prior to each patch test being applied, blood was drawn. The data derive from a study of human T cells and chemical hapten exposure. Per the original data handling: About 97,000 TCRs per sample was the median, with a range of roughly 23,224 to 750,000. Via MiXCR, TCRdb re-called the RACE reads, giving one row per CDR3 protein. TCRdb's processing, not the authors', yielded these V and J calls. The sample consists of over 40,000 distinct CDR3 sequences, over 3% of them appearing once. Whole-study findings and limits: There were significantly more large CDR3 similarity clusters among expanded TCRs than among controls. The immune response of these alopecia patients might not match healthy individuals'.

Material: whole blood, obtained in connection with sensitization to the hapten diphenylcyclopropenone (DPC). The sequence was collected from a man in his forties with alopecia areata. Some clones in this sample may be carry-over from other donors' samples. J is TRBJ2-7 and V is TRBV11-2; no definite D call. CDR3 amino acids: CASSLGVGPSYEQYF. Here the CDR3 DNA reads TGTGCCAGCAGCTTAGGGGTAGGGCCCTCCTACGAGCAGTACTTC.